These 25 T cell receptor beta chains were sequenced from one sample in a study of T cells in Graves' hyperthyroidism and ophthalmopathy. RNA transcripts provided the source from which TCR beta CDR3 regions were amplified. HTBI primers drove first-round RT-PCR of the TCR CDR3. TCRdb recomputed calls from the multiplex PCR reads with MiXCR, one row per CDR3 protein. The data show a few hundred thousand distinct CDR3 sequences, more than 45% seen once. Source material: peripheral blood or thyroid tissue (not recorded which). The receptors originated from a woman aged 18-29 years with Graves' hyperthyroidism.

The chain links TRBV20-1 to TRBJ1-2; D not resolved. Trimming pared 3 bases from V and 2 bases from J, leaving 10 bases between. The CDR3 covers 13 residues. Germline CDR1 reads DFQATT; CDR2 reads SNEGSKA (reference sequence). CDR3: CSARDSGNYGYTF. The CDR3 coding sequence is TGCAGTGCTAGGGATAGCGGGAACTATGGCTACACCTTC.

With regard to this clonotype: This may stem from a read error, because a much larger clone lies one nucleotide away. The V and J genes are TRBV19 and TRBJ2-2; the match to TRBD1 covers 9 bases. The length of the CDR3 is 17 residues. Germline-derived CDR1 and CDR2 are LNHDA and SQIVND (reference sequence). The CDR3 protein is CANSAPGQGRGTGELFF. In DNA, the CDR3 is TGTGCCAATAGTGCCCCGGGACAGGGTCGAGGCACCGGGGAGCTGTTTTTT.

CDR3 protein: CATSGIVPNTGELFF. CDR3 DNA: TGTGCCACCAGTGGTATAGTCCCGAACACCGGGGAGCTGTTTTTT. The chain joins TRBV24-1 to TRBJ2-2; no reliable D call. The CDR3 runs 15 residues. V lost 5 bases and J 0 bases, leaving 9 bases between the germline ends. Germline CDR1 and CDR2: KGHDR and SFDVKD.

The chain combines TRBV7-8 with TRBJ1-2; D is ambiguous. The CDR3 loop spans 13 amino acids. CDR1 SGHVS and CDR2 FQNEAQ come from the germline V gene. The V and J ends lost 1 base and 8 bases respectively, with 11 bases between them. The CDR3 reads CASSLVNGSGYTF. In DNA form, the CDR3 reads TGTGCCAGCAGCTTAGTAAATGGGAGCGGCTACACCTTC.

This clonotype was seen at least ten times. The rearrangement uses TRBV6-5 and TRBJ2-7, with TRBD1 as a possible D gene (6 bases). Germline CDR1 and CDR2: MNHEY and SVGAGI. The germline V and J ends were trimmed by 6 bases and 7 bases, with 22 bases remaining between them. This CDR3 has 15 amino acids. The CDR3 protein is CASRQKPSGANEQYF. For the CDR3, the DNA is TGTGCCAGCAGACAAAAACCCTCAGGGGCTAATGAGCAGTACTTC.

This chain links TRBV5-1 with TRBJ1-2, with D tentatively TRBD1 (6 bases). The CDR3 is made up of 15 amino acids. Germline V gene sequence: CDR1 SGHRS, CDR2 YFSETQ. V gave up 2 bases and J gave up 6 bases, with 17 bases separating them. CDR3 DNA: TGCGCCAGCAGCTTTGGGGCGGGACAACCCGATGGCTACACCTTC. Translation gives CASSFGAGQPDGYTF. Drawing the rest from reference TRBV5-1 and TRBJ1-2, the complete variable domain is KAGVTQTPRYLIKTRGQQVTLSCSPISGHRSVSWYQQTPGQGLQFLFEYFSETQRNKGNFPGRFSGRQFSNSRSEMNVSTLELGDSALYLCASSFGAGQPDGYTFGSGTRLTVV.

The V and J genes are TRBV7-2 and TRBJ1-4; D gene unclear. The germline V gene encodes CDR1 SGHTA and CDR2 FQGNSA. This CDR3 has 16 amino acids. Between the trimmed V and J ends, which lost 5 bases and 5 bases, there was a span of 18 bases. The CDR3 protein is CASSNGERETNEKLFF. In nucleotides, the CDR3 is TGTGCCAGCAGCAATGGTGAGCGGGAGACAAATGAAAAACTGTTTTTT. Full variable domain (remainder filled in from reference TRBV7-2 and TRBJ1-4): GAGVSQSPSNKVTEKGKDVELRCDPISGHTALYWYRQSLGQGLEFLIYFQGNSAPDKSGLPSDRFSAERTGGSVSTLTIQRTQQEDSAVYLCASSNGERETNEKLFFGSGTQLSVL.

This clonotype was recorded many times. The chain recombines TRBV7-9 with TRBJ1-3; the D gene is possibly TRBD1 (6 bases). The CDR3 spans 14 residues. CDR1 and CDR2 (germline): SEHNR, FQNEAQ (reference sequence). Trimming took off 2 bases at V and 2 bases at J, with 7 bases between the two ends. The CDR3 region is CASSLPGAGNTIYF. The CDR3 nucleotides read TGTGCCAGCAGCTTACCAGGGGCTGGAAACACCATATATTTT.

Many counts were recorded for this clonotype. This chain uses TRBV4-1 with TRBJ2-7, with unresolved D. The CDR3 is 14 residues long. Germline V gives CDR1 MGHRA, CDR2 YSYEKL. Trimming stripped 1 base from V and 3 bases from J, with 10 bases between. CDR3 bases: TGCGCCAGCAGCCAAGCAACAGAGATCTACGAGCAGTACTTC. Its protein is CASSQATEIYEQYF.

The table lists this clonotype with a count of one. This sequence joins TRBV7-8 and TRBJ2-1; 8 positions agree with TRBD2. Trimming removed 2 bases from V and 15 bases from J; junction bases left unmatched: 15. This CDR3 spans 15 amino acids. The V gene's germline CDR1 is SGHVS and CDR2 FQNEAQ. The CDR3 region has the DNA TGTGCCAGCAGCTTAAAGCAGGGGTTAGCGGGAATGGTGTTCTTC. It codes for CASSLKQGLAGMVFF.

Details on this clonotype: A much larger clonotype is one base distant, so this may be a read error. The chain couples TRBV6-6 to TRBJ2-6, with 9 bases fitting TRBD1. The CDR3 is made up of 18 amino acids. CDR1 is MNHNY, CDR2 SVGAGI, per germline (reference sequence). The CDR3 protein is CACSPWDREVLGANVLTF. In DNA, the CDR3 is TGTGCCTGCAGTCCCTGGGACAGGGAAGTGCTCGGGGCCAACGTCCTGACTTTC.

This clonotype was detected many times. V gene TRBV6-2 or TRBV6-3 combines with J gene TRBJ2-7, with unresolved D. V dropped 7 bases and J dropped 2 bases, with 12 bases sitting between them. The germline gives CDR1 MNHEY, CDR2 SVGEGT. The CDR3 is 13 residues long. CDR3 region: CASTERGPYEQYF. In DNA, the CDR3 is TGTGCCAGCACAGAACGTGGCCCCTACGAGCAGTACTTC.

About this clonotype itself: A read error may be the cause here, since a much bigger clone is one base away. The genes are TRBV4-2 and TRBJ2-7; D not resolved. The CDR3 has 11 residues. The V gene's germline CDR1 is LGHNA and CDR2 YNFKEQ. In DNA, the CDR3 is TGTGCCAGCAGGCAAGTCAACGAGCAGTACTTC. Translation gives CASRQVNEQYF.

The CDR3 region has the DNA TGCAGCGTGGGGGAGGGGGGTTCTAACTATGGCTACACCTTC. Protein product: CSVGEGGSNYGYTF. This chain links TRBV29-1 with TRBJ1-2, with a tentative D call TRBD1 (6 bases). CDR3 size: 14 residues. Trimming took off 6 bases at V and 0 bases at J, with 14 bases between the two ends. CDR1 and CDR2 (germline): SQVTM, ANQGSEA.

This rearrangement joins TRBV20-1 to TRBJ2-7; 7 nucleotides line up with TRBD2. V was pared by 8 bases and J by 4 bases, with 11 bases of the junction left unmatched. CDR1 DFQATT and CDR2 SNEGSKA come from the germline V gene (reference sequence). This CDR3 contains 13 residues. This chain's CDR3 is CSYASGQSYEQYF. CDR3 bases: TGCAGTTACGCTAGCGGTCAATCGTACGAGCAGTACTTC.

The chain employs TRBV29-1 and TRBJ1-1; 7 bases agree with TRBD1. The CDR3 runs 13 residues. The germline gives CDR1 SQVTM, CDR2 ANQGSEA. J was trimmed by 4 bases and V by 7 bases; bases with no gene match: 9. CDR3 sequence (DNA): TGCAGCGCTAGACAGGGCAGAAGCACTGAAGCTTTCTTT. Its translation is CSARQGRSTEAFF.

The chain couples TRBV7-2 to TRBJ1-2; D ambiguous. This CDR3 spans 13 amino acids. Trimming removed 5 bases at V and 6 bases at J, with 13 bases between. Germline-derived CDR1 and CDR2 are SGHTA and FQGNSA. The CDR3 here is CASSTRGGDGYTF. The CDR3, as DNA: TGTGCCAGCAGCACCCGAGGTGGGGATGGCTACACCTTC.

This clonotype was recorded many times. This chain connects TRBV2 to TRBJ2-7; tentatively, D is TRBD1 (6 bases). V was cut by 6 bases and J by 0 bases, with 9 bases left in between. Germline loops: CDR1 SNHLY, CDR2 FYNNEI. This CDR3 spans 13 amino acids. CDR3 in DNA: TGTGCCAGCAGACAGGGCACCTCCTACGAGCAGTACTTC. Its translation: CASRQGTSYEQYF.

The sample holds many counts of this clonotype. V gene TRBV7-2 combines with J gene TRBJ1-2, with TRBD1 matching 10 bases. There are 14 residues in the CDR3. Trimming removed 3 bases from V and 8 bases from J; junction bases left unmatched: 6. Germline V CDR1 and CDR2: SGHTA, FQGNSA. CDR3 nucleotides: TGTGCCAGCAGCTTTTCGGGACAGGGGTCGGGCTACACCTTC. This sequence encodes CASSFSGQGSGYTF. Filled out from reference TRBV7-2 and TRBJ1-2, the complete variable domain reads GAGVSQSPSNKVTEKGKDVELRCDPISGHTALYWYRQSLGQGLEFLIYFQGNSAPDKSGLPSDRFSAERTGGSVSTLTIQRTQQEDSAVYLCASSFSGQGSGYTFGSGTRLTVV.

The gene calls are TRBV2 and TRBJ1-2; 7 bases line up with TRBD1. V lost 5 bases, J lost 4 bases, and 16 bases stayed unmatched. The CDR3 covers 17 residues. Germline-derived CDR1 and CDR2 are SNHLY and FYNNEI. The CDR3, as DNA: TGTGCCAGCAGTTACGACCCACAGGGGCCGGTGGGCTATGGCTACACCTTC. Amino acid sequence: CASSYDPQGPVGYGYTF.

V usage is TRBV3-1 and J usage is TRBJ2-7; D unresolved. The CDR3 is made up of 12 amino acids. Between the trimmed V and J ends, which lost 10 bases and 4 bases, there was a span of 14 bases. Germline V gives CDR1 LGHDT, CDR2 YNNKEL (reference sequence). The CDR3 loop is CATKKTPYEQYF. DNA for the CDR3: TGTGCCACCAAGAAGACACCTTACGAGCAGTACTTC.

This clonotype was counted ten times or more. The CDR3 region has the DNA TGTGCCAGCAGCCTAACAGTTAGAGGCTACACCTTC. It yields the protein CASSLTVRGYTF. The chain couples TRBV28 to TRBJ1-2; D gene uncertain. The CDR3 length is 12 residues. Trimming cost V 6 bases and J 8 bases, with 13 bases left between them. Germline V gene lookup returns CDR1 MDHEN and CDR2 SYDVKM.

About this clonotype itself: Likely a read error: the CDR3 ends without its conserved phenylalanine or tryptophan. V usage is TRBV6-5 and J usage is TRBJ2-5, with D perhaps matching TRBD1 (8 bases). Trimming removed 6 bases from V and 3 bases from J, with 14 bases in between. Per the germline V gene, CDR1 is MNHEY and CDR2 is SVGAGI. CDR3 length: 14 residues. The DNA of the CDR3 is TGTGCCAGCAGCCTTACAGGGGGGGAAGAGACCCAGTACTAC. Encoded protein: CASSLTGGEETQYY.

The rearrangement links TRBV7-2 to TRBJ2-7, with 9 bases matching TRBD1. The V gene's germline CDR1 is SGHTA and CDR2 FQGNSA. J gave up 5 bases and V 3 bases, and 14 bases lay outside the gene matches. This CDR3 is 17 amino acids long. The CDR3 protein is CASSFPVTGQGGHEQYF. In DNA, the CDR3 is TGTGCCAGCAGCTTCCCCGTTACGGGACAGGGTGGCCACGAGCAGTACTTC.

This clonotype was counted a few times. The V call is TRBV2, the J call TRBJ1-2; TRBD1 aligns across 7 bases. The CDR3 is 16 amino acids. Looked up from germline, CDR1 is SNHLY and CDR2 is FYNNEI. V gave up 2 bases and J gave up 7 bases; unmatched junction bases: 13. The CDR3 DNA follows: TGTGCCAGCAGTGAACCGGACAGGCGACCACGGGGTGGCTACACCTTC. As protein: CASSEPDRRPRGGYTF.